This is a list of T cell receptor beta chains from one sample in a study of Ad26.COV2.S vaccination and SARS-CoV-2 variants. The protocol was immunoSEQ multiplex PCR, while the TCRdb copy is restricted to in-frame clones and leaves out a portion. The data hold fewer than 500,000 clones, with nearly 90% observed a single time. The material sequenced was peripheral blood, taken in a trial of Ad26.COV2.S vaccine versus placebo. The receptors come from a person between 18 and 60 years old who received the Ad26.COV2.S COVID-19 vaccine or a placebo. Each CDR3 is given with its conserved first and last residue. D genes are given only for firm matches. Size is stated for part of the rows, as once, few or many counts, or as a class when the clone is expanded.

j_gene: TRBJ1-2
v_gene: TRBV18
abundance: once
d_gene: TRBD1
CDR3aa: CASSPVRGSYGYTF
CDR3nt: TGTGCCAGCTCACCAGTCAGGGGGAGCTATGGCTACACCTTC

j_gene: TRBJ1-1
v_gene: TRBV4-3
abundance: -
d_gene: -
CDR3aa: CASSSGARRNTEAFF
CDR3nt: TGCGCCAGCAGCTCAGGGGCCAGAAGGAACACTGAAGCTTTCTTT

j_gene: TRBJ1-3
v_gene: TRBV6-5
abundance: -
d_gene: -
CDR3aa: CASSYGLSGNTIYF
CDR3nt: TGTGCCAGCAGTTACGGCTTATCCGGAAACACCATATATTTT

j_gene: TRBJ2-3
v_gene: TRBV18
abundance: -
d_gene: TRBD2
CDR3aa: CASSAGLANTDTQYF
CDR3nt: TGTGCCAGCTCAGCCGGACTAGCTAACACAGATACGCAGTATTTT

j_gene: TRBJ1-5
v_gene: TRBV7-8
abundance: -
d_gene: -
CDR3aa: CASSLGTGTPQHF
CDR3nt: TGTGCCAGCAGCTTAGGGACCGGGACGCCCCAGCATTTT

j_gene: TRBJ2-7
v_gene: TRBV25-1
abundance: -
d_gene: -
CDR3aa: CASSEQGPYEQYF
CDR3nt: TGTGCCAGCAGTGAACAGGGTCCCTACGAGCAGTACTTC

j_gene: TRBJ2-1
v_gene: TRBV5-4
abundance: -
d_gene: TRBD2
CDR3aa: CASSPSSGRPPNEQFF
CDR3nt: TGTGCCAGCAGCCCTTCTAGCGGGAGGCCTCCCAATGAGCAGTTCTTC

j_gene: TRBJ2-2
v_gene: TRBV7-9
abundance: -
d_gene: TRBD2
CDR3aa: CASTFLAGGPPGELFF
CDR3nt: TGTGCCAGCACCTTCTTAGCGGGGGGCCCCCCCGGGGAGCTGTTTTTT

j_gene: TRBJ2-3
v_gene: TRBV5-1
abundance: -
d_gene: -
CDR3aa: CASTSADTQYF
CDR3nt: TGCGCCAGCACATCAGCGGATACGCAGTATTTT

j_gene: TRBJ1-4
v_gene: TRBV6-1
abundance: -
d_gene: TRBD1
CDR3aa: CASSEWVYGTGDEKLFF
CDR3nt: TGTGCCAGCAGTGAATGGGTCTACGGGACAGGGGACGAAAAACTGTTTTTT

j_gene: TRBJ2-3
v_gene: TRBV4-2
abundance: few
d_gene: TRBD1
CDR3aa: CASSLQGQNTDTQYF
CDR3nt: TGTGCCAGCAGCCTCCAGGGACAGAACACAGATACGCAGTATTTT

j_gene: TRBJ1-2
v_gene: TRBV4-3
abundance: -
d_gene: -
CDR3aa: CASNPGMADNYGYTF
CDR3nt: TGCGCCAGTAACCCAGGGATGGCGGACAACTATGGCTACACCTTC

j_gene: TRBJ1-1
v_gene: TRBV11-2
abundance: -
d_gene: -
CDR3aa: CASSLGGNTEAFF
CDR3nt: TGTGCCAGCAGCTTAGGGGGGAACACTGAAGCTTTCTTT

j_gene: TRBJ2-2
v_gene: TRBV4-3
abundance: -
d_gene: -
CDR3aa: CASSHDPGLRGSGELFF
CDR3nt: TGCGCCAGCAGCCATGACCCGGGGCTAAGGGGGTCCGGGGAGCTGTTTTTT

j_gene: TRBJ2-1
v_gene: TRBV19
abundance: -
d_gene: -
CDR3aa: CASSILGYNEQFF
CDR3nt: TGTGCCAGTAGTATACTGGGTTACAATGAGCAGTTCTTC

j_gene: TRBJ2-2
v_gene: TRBV12-3/TRBV12-4
abundance: -
d_gene: -
CDR3aa: CASSPTGTGELFF
CDR3nt: TGTGCCAGCAGTCCGACAGGTACCGGGGAGCTGTTTTTT

j_gene: TRBJ1-1
v_gene: TRBV7-2
abundance: -
d_gene: -
CDR3aa: CASSLVPAAEAFF
CDR3nt: TGTGCCAGCAGCTTAGTTCCGGCGGCTGAAGCTTTCTTT

j_gene: TRBJ1-4
v_gene: TRBV30
abundance: -
d_gene: -
CDR3aa: CAWSKQENEKLFF
CDR3nt: TGTGCCTGGAGTAAACAGGAAAATGAAAAACTGTTTTTT

j_gene: TRBJ2-3
v_gene: TRBV11-3
abundance: -
d_gene: TRBD2
CDR3aa: CASSPTSGSTDTQYF
CDR3nt: TGTGCCAGCAGCCCGACTAGCGGTAGCACAGATACGCAGTATTTT

j_gene: TRBJ2-1
v_gene: TRBV5-1
abundance: -
d_gene: -
CDR3aa: CASSLGAGLDNEQFF
CDR3nt: TGCGCCAGCAGCTTGGGAGCGGGTCTCGACAATGAGCAGTTCTTC

j_gene: TRBJ2-3
v_gene: TRBV7-2
abundance: -
d_gene: -
CDR3aa: CASSRSQGSTDTQYF
CDR3nt: TGTGCCAGCAGCCGTTCTCAGGGCAGCACAGATACGCAGTATTTT

j_gene: TRBJ1-1
v_gene: TRBV4-1
abundance: once
d_gene: -
CDR3aa: CASSQDFTQSDTYMNTEAFF
CDR3nt: TGCGCCAGCAGCCAAGATTTTACGCAATCGGACACCTACATGAACACTGAAGCTTTCTTT

j_gene: TRBJ1-1
v_gene: TRBV2
abundance: once
d_gene: -
CDR3aa: CASTQTEAVTEAFF
CDR3nt: TGTGCCAGCACTCAGACTGAAGCTGTCACTGAAGCTTTCTTT

j_gene: TRBJ1-2
v_gene: TRBV5-5
abundance: -
d_gene: TRBD1
CDR3aa: CASSPQGGDLVYGYTF
CDR3nt: TGTGCCAGCAGCCCACAGGGGGGGGATCTCGTCTATGGCTACACCTTC